The rows below give T cell receptor beta chains drawn from one sample of a study of T cell changes during pregnancy in multiple sclerosis. Repertoires were generated with immunoSEQ multiplex PCR, while TCRdb's copy carries only in-frame clones and drops some. Of more than 80,000 clones listed, roughly 92% are singletons. The starting material was peripheral blood, obtained after pregnancy. These TCRs come from a female donor with multiple sclerosis, enrolled in a pregnancy study. CDR3s include the opening cysteine and the closing phenylalanine or tryptophan. Fields, in order: V gene, D gene, clone size, J gene, CDR3 protein, CDR3 DNA. The D gene is left open where the match is weak. Rows give clone size only sometimes, using once, few, many, or a class for an expanded clone.

TRBV30	TRBD1	.	TRBJ1-5	CAWSQGQHQPQHF	TGTGCCTGGAGTCAGGGACAGCATCAGCCCCAGCATTTT
TRBV5-4	TRBD1	.	TRBJ1-6	CASRRGTGEYSPLHF	TGTGCCAGCCGCCGAGGGACAGGGGAATATTCACCCCTCCACTTT
TRBV19	TRBD1	.	TRBJ2-7	CASSKQGAPSYEQYF	TGTGCCAGTAGTAAACAGGGGGCCCCCTCCTACGAGCAGTACTTC
TRBV11-2	.	.	TRBJ1-5	CASSLDGRGNQPQHF	TGTGCCAGCAGCTTAGATGGGCGGGGAAATCAGCCCCAGCATTTT
TRBV9	.	.	TRBJ2-7	CASSPQGLREQYF	TGTGCCAGCAGCCCACAGGGCTTAAGGGAGCAGTACTTC
TRBV6-1	.	.	TRBJ2-5	CASSEDRAQETQYF	TGTGCCAGCAGTGAAGACAGGGCCCAAGAGACCCAGTACTTC
TRBV6-1	.	.	TRBJ2-3	CASSERVDTQYF	TGTGCCAGCAGCGAACGCGTAGATACGCAGTATTTT
TRBV10-1	.	.	TRBJ1-5	CASSESGKGSNQPQHF	TGCGCCAGCAGTGAGTCGGGAAAGGGGTCCAATCAGCCCCAGCATTTT
TRBV2	TRBD2	.	TRBJ2-3	CATGPTSGGTDTQYF	TGTGCCACAGGACCCACTAGCGGGGGCACAGATACGCAGTATTTT
TRBV2	.	.	TRBJ1-4	CASRGATNEKLFF	TGTGCCAGCCGCGGGGCAACTAATGAAAAACTGTTTTTT
TRBV7-9	.	.	TRBJ1-2	CASSLTDEISYTF	TGTGCCAGCAGCCTGACAGACGAGATAAGCTACACCTTC
TRBV25-1	.	.	TRBJ1-5	CASSATGTVNQPQHF	TGTGCCAGCAGTGCCACAGGGACCGTCAATCAGCCCCAGCATTTT
TRBV14	.	.	TRBJ2-7	CASSQVNQIYEQYF	TGTGCCAGCAGCCAAGTTAACCAGATCTACGAGCAGTACTTC
TRBV21-1	.	.	TRBJ1-1	CASSIAPTGFNTEAFF	TGTGCCAGCAGCATTGCCCCCACAGGGTTTAACACTGAAGCTTTCTTT
TRBV10-1	TRBD2	.	TRBJ2-3	CASSDRLAGGNPQDTQYF	TGCGCCAGCAGTGACAGACTAGCGGGAGGGAACCCACAAGATACGCAGTATTTT
TRBV6-1	.	.	TRBJ1-1	CASSEGEATEAFF	TGTGCCAGCAGTGAAGGGGAGGCCACTGAAGCTTTCTTT
TRBV19	.	.	TRBJ2-7	CASSMGDIRTYEQYF	TGTGCCAGTAGTATGGGGGACATAAGAACCTACGAGCAGTACTTC
TRBV7-9	.	.	TRBJ1-2	CASSHRQRKSIPDGYTF	TGTGCCAGCAGCCATAGACAGCGAAAATCCATACCAGATGGCTACACCTTC
TRBV9	.	.	TRBJ2-7	CASSATGLSYEQYF	TGTGCCAGCAGCGCCACGGGACTCTCCTACGAGCAGTACTTC
TRBV30	TRBD1	once	TRBJ1-6	CASWTGKNSPLHF	TGTGCCAGTTGGACAGGGAAAAATTCACCCCTCCACTTT
TRBV10-1	TRBD1	.	TRBJ2-7	CASSKDRGGAYEQYF	TGCGCCAGCAGTAAAGACAGGGGGGGGGCCTACGAGCAGTACTTC
TRBV7-9	.	.	TRBJ2-1	CASGQDAGAIF	TGTGCCAGCGGTCAGGATGCGGGGGCAATCTTC
TRBV5-8	.	once	TRBJ2-7	CASTHGLSVRLNEQYF	TGTGCCAGCACCCATGGACTCTCGGTAAGGCTCAACGAGCAGTACTTC
TRBV9	.	.	TRBJ2-1	CASSLAPDSYNEQFF	TGTGCCAGCAGCCTCGCCCCCGACAGCTACAATGAGCAGTTCTTC
TRBV11-3	TRBD2	.	TRBJ2-1	CASSSSSGPYNEQFF	TGTGCCAGCAGCTCGTCTAGCGGGCCTTACAATGAGCAGTTCTTC
TRBV15	.	once	TRBJ1-1	CATSTRLNTEAFF	TGTGCCACCAGCACCCGACTAAACACTGAAGCTTTCTTT
TRBV7-8	.	.	TRBJ1-3	CASSSFSWSSGNTIYF	TGTGCCAGCAGCTCCTTCTCCTGGAGCTCTGGAAACACCATATATTTT
TRBV7-2	TRBD2	.	TRBJ2-1	CASSLGLAGGNEQFF	TGTGCCAGCAGCTTAGGACTAGCGGGAGGTAATGAGCAGTTCTTC
TRBV9	.	.	TRBJ1-1	CASSVEQDLGWKNTEAFF	TGTGCCAGCAGCGTAGAACAGGATTTGGGGTGGAAGAACACTGAAGCTTTCTTT
TRBV30	TRBD2	.	TRBJ2-3	CAWSISLAGGGDTQYF	TGTGCCTGGAGCATATCACTAGCGGGGGGCGGAGATACGCAGTATTTT
TRBV7-9	.	.	TRBJ1-4	CASSLAGDRDEKLFF	TGTGCCAGCAGCTTAGCAGGGGATAGAGATGAAAAACTGTTTTTT
TRBV7-9	.	few	TRBJ1-1	CASSLGEVLLGNTEAFF	TGTGCCAGCAGCTTAGGGGAAGTCTTACTAGGGAACACTGAAGCTTTCTTT
TRBV10-3	TRBD1	.	TRBJ2-7	CAISGDRGGEQYF	TGTGCCATCAGTGGAGACAGGGGAGGCGAGCAGTACTTC
TRBV18	.	.	TRBJ1-2	CASSPIRVYGYTF	TGTGCCAGCTCACCAATCCGGGTTTACGGCTACACCTTC
TRBV9	TRBD2	.	TRBJ2-3	CASSVGAGGRNSTDTQYF	TGTGCCAGCAGCGTAGGAGCGGGAGGGAGAAATAGCACAGATACGCAGTATTTT
TRBV10-3	.	.	TRBJ2-2	CAATGTPDGGELFF	TGTGCCGCGACCGGGACACCCGACGGTGGGGAGCTGTTTTTT
TRBV4-2	.	.	TRBJ1-2	CASSQDTRGMGYGYTF	TGTGCCAGCAGCCAAGATACCCGCGGGATGGGGTATGGCTACACCTTC
TRBV27	TRBD2	.	TRBJ2-2	CASRVTSGHYTGELFF	TGTGCCAGCAGGGTGACTAGCGGGCATTACACCGGGGAGCTGTTTTTT
TRBV5-6	TRBD1	once	TRBJ1-2	CASSTYLVSGTGVDGYTF	TGTGCCAGCAGCACCTACCTCGTTTCCGGGACAGGGGTTGATGGCTACACCTTC
TRBV27	.	.	TRBJ2-1	CASKQTGGNEQFF	TGTGCCAGCAAACAAACAGGCGGCAATGAGCAGTTCTTC
TRBV19	TRBD1	.	TRBJ2-7	CASSTGGPYEQYF	TGTGCCAGTAGTACAGGGGGCCCCTACGAGCAGTACTTC
TRBV5-4	.	.	TRBJ2-7	CASSSTGRTYEQYF	TGTGCCAGCAGTTCGACAGGGAGGACCTACGAGCAGTACTTC
TRBV11-2	TRBD1	.	TRBJ2-7	CASSLQGAINEQYF	TGTGCCAGCAGCCTACAGGGGGCAATTAACGAGCAGTACTTC
TRBV7-9	.	.	TRBJ2-7	CASGRERYEQYF	TGTGCCAGCGGTAGGGAGAGGTACGAGCAGTACTTC
TRBV6-4	.	.	TRBJ1-3	CASSGTTSSGNTIYF	TGTGCCAGCAGTGGGACAACAAGCTCTGGAAACACCATATATTTT
TRBV27	TRBD1	once	TRBJ2-5	CASSLMTRGETQYF	TGTGCCAGCAGTTTGATGACCAGGGGGGAGACCCAGTACTTC
TRBV2	.	.	TRBJ2-5	CASSEALPYQETQYF	TGTGCCAGCAGTGAAGCGCTACCCTACCAAGAGACCCAGTACTTC
TRBV27	TRBD2	.	TRBJ2-1	CASGLAGAYEQFF	TGTGCCAGCGGCCTAGCGGGAGCCTACGAGCAGTTCTTC
TRBV30	.	.	TRBJ1-1	CAWNSDEAFF	TGTGCCTGGAACTCCGATGAAGCTTTCTTT
TRBV19	TRBD1	.	TRBJ1-2	CASSARGLVGYTF	TGTGCCAGTAGCGCCAGGGGGCTAGTTGGCTACACCTTC
TRBV6-5	TRBD1	.	TRBJ2-5	CASRKQGAGETQYF	TGTGCCAGCAGGAAACAGGGGGCCGGGGAGACCCAGTACTTC
TRBV7-2	TRBD2	.	TRBJ2-1	CASSLDRGVYNEQFF	TGTGCCAGCAGCTTAGACCGGGGGGTTTACAATGAGCAGTTCTTC
TRBV2	.	.	TRBJ1-1	CASSFRGITEAFF	TGTGCCAGCAGCTTTAGAGGGATTACTGAAGCTTTCTTT
TRBV6-1	.	few	TRBJ1-1	CASSVGGEAFF	TGTGCCAGCAGTGTCGGGGGTGAAGCTTTCTTT